The 30 T cell receptor beta chains listed next were all sequenced from one sample in a study of blood T cell repertoires in COVID-19. Here immunoSEQ multiplex PCR was the method, and the copy in TCRdb shows in-frame clones only, minus some. The sample holds 70,000 or so clones; 90% are singletons and the top ten take approximately 1.5%. Input material: peripheral blood. Receptors originate from a man aged 45-65 years with acute or convalescent COVID-19.

The V call is TRBV10-3, the J call TRBJ2-1, with 8 nucleotides matching TRBD2. Germline CDR1 ENHRY, CDR2 SYGVKD. The V gene end was trimmed by 10 bases and the J gene end by 3 bases; junction bases not matched to a gene: 2. CDR3 length: 12 amino acids. CDR3: CATAGGYNEQFF. The CDR3 DNA reads as TGTGCCACCGCGGGGGGCTACAATGAGCAGTTCTTC.

The CDR3 nucleotides are TGTGCCAGTAGTCACTGGCCCGAGAGGGGGACTGAAGCTTTCTTT. It codes for CASSHWPERGTEAFF. This chain links TRBV19 with TRBJ1-1; a possible D gene is TRBD1 (6 bases). Germline V gene data show CDR1 as LNHDA and CDR2 as SQIVND (reference sequence). The V end lost 5 bases, the J end lost 5 bases, and 18 bases lay between the germline ends. The CDR3 is 15 residues long.

Only one count was recorded for this clone. The chain couples TRBV13 to TRBJ2-5; TRBD2 aligns across 9 bases. V trimming: 5 bases; J trimming: 5 bases; junction bases outside the gene matches: 6. CDR3 length: 14 residues. Germline-derived CDR1 and CDR2 are PRHDT and FYEKMQ (reference sequence). CDR3 sequence (DNA): TGTGCCAGCAGCGCGGGGGGGCTGGGGGAGACCCAGTACTTC. Translating it yields CASSAGGLGETQYF.

This CDR3 is CASSNARLAGDDTQYF. Written as DNA, the CDR3 is TGCGCCAGCAGTAACGCGAGACTAGCGGGGGACGATACGCAGTATTTT. V and J are TRBV10-2 and TRBJ2-3; 12 nucleotides align to TRBD2. The trim removed 5 bases at V and 6 bases at J, leaving 9 bases unmatched. The CDR3 is made up of 16 amino acids. From germline, CDR1 is WSHSY and CDR2 SAAADI.

V gene TRBV14 combines with J gene TRBJ2-1; perhaps TRBD2 as D (7 bases). V was cut by 1 base and J by 4 bases, with 14 bases left in between. Germline-derived CDR1 and CDR2 are SGHDN and FVKESK. The CDR3 covers 16 residues. The CDR3 sequence is CASSQVWGGLYNEQFF. The CDR3 DNA reads TGTGCCAGCAGCCAAGTGTGGGGGGGCTTATACAATGAGCAGTTCTTC.

The V and J genes are TRBV24-1 and TRBJ2-1; TRBD2 aligns across 10 bases. V shed 4 bases and J 8 bases; nucleotides not matched to a gene: 10. Germline CDR1 KGHDR, CDR2 SFDVKD. The CDR3 consists of 16 residues. The CDR3 region is CATSDPLAGGRDEQFF. The CDR3 coding sequence is TGTGCCACCAGTGACCCATTAGCGGGAGGCCGCGATGAGCAGTTCTTC.

This chain joins TRBV7-8 and TRBJ1-5; no firm D call. Germline CDR1 reads SGHVS; CDR2 reads FQNEAQ. The length of the CDR3 is 15 residues. Trimming left V 4 bases short and J 0 bases short, with 10 bases between. The CDR3 region is CASSSRRYSNQPQHF. The CDR3 coding sequence is TGTGCCAGCAGCTCCCGCAGATATAGCAATCAGCCCCAGCATTTT.

The rearrangement joins TRBV7-2 to TRBJ2-1; a weak D match, TRBD2 (7 bases). The V end lost 5 bases, the J end lost 7 bases, and 21 bases lay between the germline ends. This CDR3 has 16 residues. Germline V gene sequence: CDR1 SGHTA, CDR2 FQGNSA. CDR3 bases: TGTGCCAGCAGCCCAATCGGGGGGCGAATGTATAATGAGCAGTTCTTC. Translating it yields CASSPIGGRMYNEQFF.

The genes are TRBV19 and TRBJ1-2; TRBD1 agrees at 10 bases. Germline-derived CDR1 and CDR2 are LNHDA and SQIVND (reference sequence). The CDR3 contains 13 residues. Trimming at V came to 6 bases and at J to 6 bases, leaving 4 bases not matched to a gene. CDR3 sequence (DNA): TGTGCCAGTAGAGACAGGGGGCGGGATGGCTACACCTTC. Its translation: CASRDRGRDGYTF.

V and J are TRBV28 and TRBJ2-7; TRBD2 matches at 11 bases. Germline CDR1 and CDR2: MDHEN and SYDVKM. The CDR3 is made up of 15 amino acids. The junction had 9 bases not matched to a gene; V was cut back by 5 bases and J by 6 bases. CDR3 DNA sequence: TGTGCCAGCAGTCCCTCCCTAGCGGGAGGCGGCGAGCAGTACTTC. Translated, it gives CASSPSLAGGGEQYF.

J is TRBJ1-4 and V is TRBV19, with unresolved D. The CDR3 is 17 amino acids. Trimming took 2 bases from V and 0 from J, leaving 13 bases between them. Germline CDR1 is LNHDA and CDR2 is SQIVND (reference sequence). CDR3 DNA sequence: TGTGCCAGTAGTATACCCGGGAGGAGTGCAACTAATGAAAAACTGTTTTTT. This encodes CASSIPGRSATNEKLFF. Full variable domain (outside the CDR3, taken from reference TRBV19 and TRBJ1-4): DGGITQSPKYLFRKEGQNVTLSCEQNLNHDAMYWYRQDPGQGLRLIYYSQIVNDFQKGDIAEGYSVSREKKESFPLTVTSAQKNPTAFYLCASSIPGRSATNEKLFFGSGTQLSVL.

DNA for the CDR3: TGCGCCAGCACCTTACGAAGCGGGGGGGCCTTTGAGCAGTTCTTC. This codes for CASTLRSGGAFEQFF. The chain couples TRBV4-3 to TRBJ2-1, with 10 nucleotides matching TRBD2. The CDR3 runs 15 residues. The V and J ends lost 7 bases and 9 bases, in that order; junction bases with no gene match: 12. Germline CDR1 and CDR2: LGHNA and YSLEER.

About this clone itself: Other DNA variants within this sample encode the same CDR3. The V call is TRBV28, the J call TRBJ2-1; maybe TRBD2 (5 bases). Germline lookup yields CDR1 MDHEN and CDR2 SYDVKM. The CDR3 runs 16 residues. V lost 9 bases, J lost 0 bases, and 18 bases lay in between. CDR3 loop: CASSPRGGSSYNEQFF. In DNA, the CDR3 is TGTGCCAGTTCTCCAAGAGGTGGGAGCTCCTACAATGAGCAGTTCTTC.

V is TRBV3-1 (or the pseudogene TRBV3-2) and J is TRBJ1-2; D gene ambiguous. The germline CDR1 and CDR2 sequences are LGHDT and YNNKEL (reference sequence). V was clipped by 9 bases and J by 0 bases, with 14 bases between them. This CDR3 is built from 14 residues. CDR3 nucleotides: TGTGCCAGTAGCAGGCAGGCCGCTAACTATGGCTACACCTTC. It codes for CASSRQAANYGYTF.

This chain connects TRBV20-1 to TRBJ2-5; a possible D gene is TRBD2 (5 bases). The germline CDR1 and CDR2 sequences are DFQATT and SNEGSKA (reference sequence). The V and J ends lost 3 bases and 5 bases respectively, with 13 bases between them. The CDR3 loop spans 13 amino acids. The CDR3 sequence: CSASLEGPETQYF. The CDR3 DNA sequence: TGCAGTGCTAGTTTAGAGGGTCCGGAGACCCAGTACTTC.

The gene calls are TRBV9 and TRBJ1-1, with 10 bases lining up with TRBD1. Trimming at V came to 0 bases and at J to 0 bases, leaving 2 bases not matched to a gene. The CDR3 runs to 16 residues. Germline V gives CDR1 SGDLS, CDR2 YYNGEE. The CDR3 here is CASSVGQGAMNTEAFF. The DNA of the CDR3 is TGTGCCAGCAGCGTAGGACAGGGGGCCATGAACACTGAAGCTTTCTTT.

The chain carries TRBV25-1 and TRBJ1-2, with 9 nucleotides matching TRBD1. CDR1 and CDR2 from the germline V gene are MGHDK and SYGVNS. The trim removed 6 bases at V and 2 bases at J, leaving 1 base unmatched. The CDR3 has 13 amino acids. DNA of the CDR3: TGTGCCAGCAGGACAGGGGGAAACTATGGCTACACCTTC. It codes for CASRTGGNYGYTF.

The DNA of the CDR3 is TGTGCCAGCAGCCAAGACTTAAAATATAGCTCCTACAATGAGCAGTTCTTC. Its translation is CASSQDLKYSSYNEQFF. J is TRBJ2-1 and V is TRBV14; no clear D. Germline V lookup: CDR1 SGHDN, CDR2 FVKESK. The CDR3 consists of 17 residues. Trimming stripped 0 bases from V and 0 bases from J, with 12 bases between.

The chain combines TRBV4-2 with TRBJ2-4, with TRBD1 matching over 9 bases. Looked up from germline, CDR1 is LGHNA and CDR2 is YNFKEQ. CDR3 length: 14 residues. V was pared by 4 bases and J by 6 bases, with 4 bases of the junction left unmatched. CDR3 region: CASSPGTGLNIQYF. Written as DNA, the CDR3 is TGTGCCAGCAGCCCTGGGACAGGGTTAAACATTCAGTACTTC.

The chain has TRBV4-3 and TRBJ2-1, with TRBD2 identical over 7 bases. Trimming took 6 bases from V and 0 from J; bases not matched to a gene: 5. Germline loops: CDR1 LGHNA, CDR2 YSLEER. The CDR3 is made up of 15 amino acids. CDR3 loop: CASSRTSDSYNEQFF. In nucleotides, the CDR3 is TGCGCCAGCAGTCGCACTAGCGACTCCTACAATGAGCAGTTCTTC.

The gene calls are TRBV6-5 and TRBJ2-3; TRBD2 aligns across 8 bases. The CDR3 totals 16 residues. Germline CDR1 MNHEY, CDR2 SVGAGI. V was pared by 2 bases and J by 3 bases, with 7 bases of the junction left unmatched. The CDR3 here is CASSYRGGGRTDTQYF. As DNA, the CDR3 is TGTGCCAGCAGTTACAGGGGCGGGGGGCGAACAGATACGCAGTATTTT.

The chain has TRBV4-1 and TRBJ2-5, with D perhaps matching TRBD1 (5 bases). The length of the CDR3 is 15 residues. Looked up from germline, CDR1 is MGHRA and CDR2 is YSYEKL. V lost 2 bases and J 5 bases, leaving 15 bases between the germline ends. CDR3 region: CASSQRGGVFETQYF. The CDR3 nucleotides read TGCGCCAGCAGCCAAAGGGGTGGGGTTTTTGAGACCCAGTACTTC.

The V gene is TRBV6-6, the J gene TRBJ2-2; D not certain. Trimming left V 11 bases short and J 3 bases short, with 13 bases between. In germline, CDR1 is MNHNY, CDR2 SVGAGI (reference sequence). The CDR3 contains 13 residues. In DNA, the CDR3 is TGTGCCGGTCTAAATTCGGACACCGGGGAGCTGTTTTTT. Its protein is CAGLNSDTGELFF.

In regard to this clone: Other DNA sequences in this specimen translate into the identical CDR3. The chain joins TRBV6-2 or TRBV6-3 to TRBJ1-1; D gene unclear. The CDR3 length is 13 residues. Germline CDR1 reads MNHEY; CDR2 reads SVGEGT. V was shortened by 2 bases and J by 0 bases, with 4 bases between the two germline ends. The CDR3 bases are TGTGCCAGCAGTTACACTCTGAACACTGAAGCTTTCTTT. It specifies CASSYTLNTEAFF.

This chain connects TRBV7-9 to TRBJ1-1; D is unclear. Germline loops: CDR1 SEHNR, CDR2 FQNEAQ (reference sequence). V gave up 4 bases and J gave up 0 bases, with 3 bases separating them. This CDR3 is built from 12 residues. The CDR3 DNA follows: TGTGCCAGCAGCTACTTGAACACTGAAGCTTTCTTT. It is translated as CASSYLNTEAFF.

The genes are TRBV14 and TRBJ1-2; 7 nucleotides align to TRBD1. CDR1 and CDR2 (germline): SGHDN, FVKESK. V lost 2 bases and J lost 5; bases outside the gene matches: 8. This CDR3 region has 15 residues. CDR3 DNA sequence: TGTGCCAGCAGCCAACCCCGGACAGGAAATTATGGCTACACCTTC. It translates to CASSQPRTGNYGYTF.

V gene TRBV3-1 (or the pseudogene TRBV3-2) combines with J gene TRBJ2-5; TRBD2 might be the D (6 bases). CDR1 and CDR2 (germline): LGHDT, YNNKEL (reference sequence). The CDR3 sequence is 17 residues long. The V end lost 5 bases, the J end lost 7 bases, and 26 bases lay between the germline ends. This CDR3 is CASSFHGGGDHFRTQYF. CDR3 coding DNA: TGTGCCAGCAGCTTTCACGGAGGAGGGGACCACTTTCGGACCCAGTACTTC.

This clone appeared a single time. This chain joins TRBV29-1 and TRBJ1-2; D perhaps matches TRBD1 (6 bases). Trimming removed 6 bases from V and 6 bases from J, with 20 bases in between. Germline V gene lookup returns CDR1 SQVTM and CDR2 ANQGSEA. This CDR3 comprises 14 residues. This CDR3 reads CSVLGHREANGYTF. CDR3 nucleotides: TGCAGCGTCCTAGGACACAGGGAAGCAAATGGCTACACCTTC.

The chain couples TRBV3-1 (or the pseudogene TRBV3-2) to TRBJ1-4, with a possible D match to TRBD1 (6 bases). This CDR3 has 16 amino acids. Trimming took 1 base from V and 8 from J, leaving 17 bases between them. From germline, CDR1 is LGHDT and CDR2 YNNKEL (reference sequence). The CDR3 DNA reads as TGTGCCAGCAGCCAAGGACCCCCGGGGGGCGGAGAAAAACTGTTTTTT. As protein: CASSQGPPGGGEKLFF.

The V gene is TRBV7-9, the J gene TRBJ2-3; 8 bases are shared with TRBD1. J was trimmed by 0 bases and V by 10 bases; bases with no gene match: 15. This CDR3 has 17 residues. Germline CDR1 reads SEHNR; CDR2 reads FQNEAQ (reference sequence). As DNA, the CDR3 is TGTGCCATCACGCCCTCTCGGGACAGGTCTAGCACAGATACGCAGTATTTT. It codes for CAITPSRDRSSTDTQYF.